The present T cell receptor (beta chain) was sequenced within a study of T cells after yellow fever vaccination. Study observations and caveats: The secondary response was weaker but peaked faster, day 5 versus 15. High-abundance clonotypes from the bulk population could contaminate FACS-sorted repertoires.

The CDR3 consists of 13 residues. Between the trimmed V and J ends, which lost 5 bases and 7 bases, there was a span of 14 bases. Per the germline V gene, CDR1 is DFQATT and CDR2 is SNEGSKA (reference sequence). A word on this clonotype: Its antigen remains unknown.

Making TCR cDNA involved 5'RACE template switching, which added UMIs and a universal primer site. TCRdb recomputed calls from the 5' RACE reads with MiXCR, one row per CDR3 protein. The table shows 550,000 or so distinct CDR3 sequences, with about 19% occurring only once. This chain connects TRBV20-1 to TRBJ1-4; D might be TRBD1 (6 bases). The sample here was PBMCs, taken 15 days after the yellow fever booster vaccination. The clonotype was recovered from a man aged 25 to 45 who received the YFV17D yellow fever vaccine. The CDR3 is CSAPSRGTEKLFF. CDR3 DNA: TGCAGTGCTCCCTCGAGGGGGACTGAAAAACTGTTTTTT.